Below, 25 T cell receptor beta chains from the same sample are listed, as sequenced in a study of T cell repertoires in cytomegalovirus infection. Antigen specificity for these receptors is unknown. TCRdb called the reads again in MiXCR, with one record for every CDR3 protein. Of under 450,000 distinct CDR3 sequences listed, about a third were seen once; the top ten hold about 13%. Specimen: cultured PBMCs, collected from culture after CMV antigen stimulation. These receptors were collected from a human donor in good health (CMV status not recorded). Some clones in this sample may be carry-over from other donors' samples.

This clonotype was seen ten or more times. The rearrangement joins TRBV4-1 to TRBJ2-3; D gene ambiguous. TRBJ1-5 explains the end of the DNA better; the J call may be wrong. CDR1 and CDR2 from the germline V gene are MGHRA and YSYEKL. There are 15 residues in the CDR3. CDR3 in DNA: TGCGCCAGCAGCCAAGAGGTTGTACTAGCTGTGACCCAGCATTTT. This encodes CASSQEVVLAVTQHF.

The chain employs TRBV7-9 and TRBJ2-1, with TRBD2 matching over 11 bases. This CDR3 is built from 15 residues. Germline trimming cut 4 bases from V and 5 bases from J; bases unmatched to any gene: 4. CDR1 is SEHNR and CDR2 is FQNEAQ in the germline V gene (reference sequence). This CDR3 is CASSSGLAAHNEQFF. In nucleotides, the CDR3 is TGTGCCAGCAGCTCGGGACTAGCGGCGCACAATGAGCAGTTCTTC.

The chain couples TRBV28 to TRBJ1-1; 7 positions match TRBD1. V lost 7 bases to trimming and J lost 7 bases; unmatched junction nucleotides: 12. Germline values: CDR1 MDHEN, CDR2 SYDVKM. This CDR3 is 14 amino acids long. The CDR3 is CASMSSRTGSEAFF. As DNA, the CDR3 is TGTGCCAGCATGTCCAGCCGGACAGGCAGTGAAGCTTTCTTT.

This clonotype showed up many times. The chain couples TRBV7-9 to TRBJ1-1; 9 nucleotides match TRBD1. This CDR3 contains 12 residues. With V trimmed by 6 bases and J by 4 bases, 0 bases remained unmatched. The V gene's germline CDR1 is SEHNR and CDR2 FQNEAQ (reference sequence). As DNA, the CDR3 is TGTGCCAGCAGGACAGGGGGCACTGAAGCTTTCTTT. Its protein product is CASRTGGTEAFF.

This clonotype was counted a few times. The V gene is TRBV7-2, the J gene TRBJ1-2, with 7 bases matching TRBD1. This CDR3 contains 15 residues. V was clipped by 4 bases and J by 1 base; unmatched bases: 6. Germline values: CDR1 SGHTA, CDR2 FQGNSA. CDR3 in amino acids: CASSSPGQINYGYTF. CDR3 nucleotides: TGTGCCAGCAGCTCTCCGGGACAGATTAACTATGGCTACACCTTC.

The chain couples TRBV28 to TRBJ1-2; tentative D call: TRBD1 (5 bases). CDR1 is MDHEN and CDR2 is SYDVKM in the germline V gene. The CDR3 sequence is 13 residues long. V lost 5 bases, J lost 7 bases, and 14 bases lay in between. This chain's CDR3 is CASSPAAGPGYTF. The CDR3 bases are TGTGCCAGCAGTCCCGCGGCGGGGCCTGGCTACACCTTC.

CDR3 amino acids: CASRGGGSGGEQYV. The CDR3 DNA is TGTGCCAGCAGAGGGGGCGGGAGCGGTGGCGAGCAGTACGTC. The chain recombines TRBV6-6 with TRBJ2-7; D may correspond to TRBD1 or TRBD2 (7 bases each). Deletions cut 6 bases from V and 6 bases from J, with 18 bases between. CDR1 is MNHNY, CDR2 SVGAGI, per germline (reference sequence). This CDR3 spans 14 amino acids.

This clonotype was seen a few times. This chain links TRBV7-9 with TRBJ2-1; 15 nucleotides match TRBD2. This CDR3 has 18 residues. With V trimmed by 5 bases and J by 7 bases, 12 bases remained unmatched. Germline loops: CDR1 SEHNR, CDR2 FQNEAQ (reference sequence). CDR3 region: CASSTGLAGGPPRNEQFF. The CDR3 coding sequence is TGTGCCAGCAGCACCGGACTAGCGGGAGGGCCTCCCCGGAATGAGCAGTTCTTC.

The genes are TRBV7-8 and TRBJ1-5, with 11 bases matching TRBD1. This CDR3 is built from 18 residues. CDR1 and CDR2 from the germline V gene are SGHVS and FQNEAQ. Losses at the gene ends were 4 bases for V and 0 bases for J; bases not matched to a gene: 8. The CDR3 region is CASSSRDRGTYSNQPQHF. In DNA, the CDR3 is TGTGCCAGCAGCTCACGGGACAGGGGGACATATAGCAATCAGCCCCAGCATTTT.

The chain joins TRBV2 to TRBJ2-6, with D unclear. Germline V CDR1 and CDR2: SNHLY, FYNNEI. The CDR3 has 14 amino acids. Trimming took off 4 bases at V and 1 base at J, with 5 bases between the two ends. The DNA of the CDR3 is TGTGCCAGCAGTGGAGTTTCTGGGGCCAACGTCCTGACTTTC. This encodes CASSGVSGANVLTF.

CDR3 loop: CSARRSSNYGYTF. The CDR3 DNA is TGCAGTGCTAGACGCAGTTCTAACTATGGCTACACCTTC. The V call is TRBV20-1, the J call TRBJ1-2; D remains unclear. The germline V and J ends were trimmed by 2 bases and 0 bases, with 7 bases remaining between them. CDR3 length equals 13 residues. The germline V gene has CDR1 DFQATT and CDR2 SNEGSKA (reference sequence).

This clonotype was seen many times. CDR3 in amino acids: CASSSSVWGPGAFF. CDR3 nucleotides: TGTGCCAGCAGCTCGTCAGTGTGGGGGCCCGGAGCTTTCTTT. The rearrangement joins TRBV7-8 to TRBJ1-1; D possibly corresponds to TRBD1 (6 bases). V shed 4 bases and J shed 10 bases, with 19 bases lying between them. The CDR3 is 14 residues long. Germline lookup yields CDR1 SGHVS and CDR2 FQNEAQ.

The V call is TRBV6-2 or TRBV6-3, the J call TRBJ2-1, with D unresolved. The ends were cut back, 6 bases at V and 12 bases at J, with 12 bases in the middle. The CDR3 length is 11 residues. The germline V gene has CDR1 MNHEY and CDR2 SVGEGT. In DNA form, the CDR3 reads TGTGCCAGCAGCCAACAGTGGCGGCAGTTCTTC. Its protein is CASSQQWRQFF.

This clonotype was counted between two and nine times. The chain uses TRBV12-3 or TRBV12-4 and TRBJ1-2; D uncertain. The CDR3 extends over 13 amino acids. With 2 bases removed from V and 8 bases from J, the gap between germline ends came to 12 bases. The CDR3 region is CASSLLDSSGYTF. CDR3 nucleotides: TGTGCCAGCAGTTTACTGGACTCTTCGGGCTACACCTTC.

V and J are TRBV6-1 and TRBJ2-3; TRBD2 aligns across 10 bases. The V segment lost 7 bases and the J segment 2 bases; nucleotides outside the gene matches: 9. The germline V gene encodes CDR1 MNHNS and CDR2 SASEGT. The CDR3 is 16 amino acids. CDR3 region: CASKTIAGGYTDTQYF. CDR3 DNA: TGTGCCAGCAAAACGATAGCGGGAGGCTACACAGATACGCAGTATTTT.

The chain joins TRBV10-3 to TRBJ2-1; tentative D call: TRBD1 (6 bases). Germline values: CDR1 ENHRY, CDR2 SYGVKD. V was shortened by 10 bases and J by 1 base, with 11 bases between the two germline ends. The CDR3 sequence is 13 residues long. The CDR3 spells CATNQGSYNEQFF. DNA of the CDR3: TGTGCCACCAATCAGGGGTCCTACAATGAGCAGTTCTTC.

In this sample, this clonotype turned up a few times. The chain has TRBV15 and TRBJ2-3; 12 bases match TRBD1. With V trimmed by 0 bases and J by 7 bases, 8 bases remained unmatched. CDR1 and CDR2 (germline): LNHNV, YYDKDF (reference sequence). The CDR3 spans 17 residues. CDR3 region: CATSREQGQGARNTQYF. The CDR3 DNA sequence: TGTGCCACCAGCAGAGAGCAGGGACAGGGGGCCCGGAATACGCAGTATTTT.

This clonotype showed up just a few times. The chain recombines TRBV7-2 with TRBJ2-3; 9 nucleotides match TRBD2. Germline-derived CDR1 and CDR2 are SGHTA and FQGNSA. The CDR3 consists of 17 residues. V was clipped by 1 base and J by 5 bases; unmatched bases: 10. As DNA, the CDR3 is TGTGCCAGCAGCTTAGTATTAGCGGGAGATTTGGGAGATACGCAGTATTTT. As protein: CASSLVLAGDLGDTQYF.

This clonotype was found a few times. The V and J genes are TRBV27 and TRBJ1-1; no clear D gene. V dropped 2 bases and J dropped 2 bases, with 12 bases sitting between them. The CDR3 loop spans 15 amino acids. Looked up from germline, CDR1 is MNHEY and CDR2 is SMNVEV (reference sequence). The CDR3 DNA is TGTGCCAGCAGTTTACGGGCTAACCTAAACACTGAAGCTTTCTTT. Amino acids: CASSLRANLNTEAFF.

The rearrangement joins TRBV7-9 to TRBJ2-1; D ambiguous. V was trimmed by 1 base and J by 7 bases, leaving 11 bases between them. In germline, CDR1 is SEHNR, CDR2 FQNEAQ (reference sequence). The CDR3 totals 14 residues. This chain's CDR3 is CASSLDPASNEQFF. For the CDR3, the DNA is TGTGCCAGCAGCTTAGACCCAGCGTCAAATGAGCAGTTCTTC.

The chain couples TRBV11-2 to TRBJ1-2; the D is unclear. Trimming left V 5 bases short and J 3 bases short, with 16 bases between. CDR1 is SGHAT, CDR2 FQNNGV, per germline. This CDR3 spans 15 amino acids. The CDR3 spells CASSGLSGRDYGYTF. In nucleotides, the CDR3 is TGTGCCAGCAGCGGGCTGAGCGGGCGAGACTATGGCTACACCTTC.

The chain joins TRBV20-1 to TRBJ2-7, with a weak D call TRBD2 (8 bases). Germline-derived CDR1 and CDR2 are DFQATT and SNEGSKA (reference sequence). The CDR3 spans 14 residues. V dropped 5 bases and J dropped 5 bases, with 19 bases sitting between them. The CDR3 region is CSAWEQGRGDEQYF. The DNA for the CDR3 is TGCAGTGCTTGGGAACAGGGGCGGGGGGACGAGCAGTACTTC.

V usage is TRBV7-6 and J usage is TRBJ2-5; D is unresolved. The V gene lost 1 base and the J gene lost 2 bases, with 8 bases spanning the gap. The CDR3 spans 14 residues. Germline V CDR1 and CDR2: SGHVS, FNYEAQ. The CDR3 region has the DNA TGTGCCAGCAGCTTAGTTCAGCCTCAAGAGACCCAGTACTTC. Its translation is CASSLVQPQETQYF.

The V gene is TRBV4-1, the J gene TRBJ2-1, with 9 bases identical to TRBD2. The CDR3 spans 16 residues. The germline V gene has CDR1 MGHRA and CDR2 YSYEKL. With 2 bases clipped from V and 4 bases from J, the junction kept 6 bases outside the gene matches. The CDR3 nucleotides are TGCGCCAGCAGCCAAACTAGAGCGGGAGGTTACAATGAGCAGTTCTTC. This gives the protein CASSQTRAGGYNEQFF.

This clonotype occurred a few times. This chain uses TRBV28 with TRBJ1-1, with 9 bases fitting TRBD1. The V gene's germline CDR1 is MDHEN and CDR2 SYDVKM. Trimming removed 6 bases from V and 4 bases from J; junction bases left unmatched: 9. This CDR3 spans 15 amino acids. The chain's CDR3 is CASSRGSTGGTEAFF. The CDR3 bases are TGTGCCAGCAGCCGCGGATCGACAGGGGGCACTGAAGCTTTCTTT.